Each of the 11 T cell receptor beta chains below was sequenced from the same sample in a study of blood T cell repertoires in COVID-19 (TCRdb year 2020). Library preparation was by the immunoSEQ multiplex PCR assay. In its TCRdb copy, this immuneACCESS table keeps in-frame sequences only and misses some clones. Where compared with another copy, unresolved V genes explain less than half of these, and the others have no known cause. A total of around 300,000 clones appear in this sample, around 87% of them only once. The ten largest clones capture less than 2.5% of the sample. Sequenced input: peripheral blood. The source is a woman in her twenties or thirties who had recovered from COVID-19.

The chain links TRBV6-5 to TRBJ1-2, with 9 bases matching TRBD1. The CDR3 is 16 residues long. Germline V gene sequence: CDR1 MNHEY, CDR2 SVGAGI. Trimming removed 0 bases from V and 4 bases from J; junction bases left unmatched: 6. The CDR3 protein is CASSYSTGGRGYGYTF. CDR3 nucleotides: TGTGCCAGCAGTTACTCAACAGGGGGCCGCGGCTATGGCTACACCTTC.

The chain links TRBV5-1 to TRBJ2-1; D is perhaps TRBD2 (5 bases). The CDR3 is 15 residues long. V was pared by 0 bases and J by 8 bases, with 15 bases between. Germline-derived CDR1 and CDR2 are SGHRS and YFSETQ. The CDR3 nucleotides are TGCGCCAGCAGCTTGGACTTGCCGGGAACCCATGAGCAGTTCTTC. It is translated as CASSLDLPGTHEQFF.

V gene TRBV5-6 combines with J gene TRBJ2-1, with TRBD2 identical over 11 bases. J was trimmed by 9 bases and V by 1 base; bases with no gene match: 9. CDR1 is SGHDT and CDR2 is YYEEEE in the germline V gene. The CDR3 has 16 amino acids. The CDR3 reads CASSLIRGSGRVEQFF. DNA for the CDR3: TGTGCCAGCAGCTTGATACGTGGTAGCGGGAGGGTTGAGCAGTTCTTC.

V usage is TRBV18 and J usage is TRBJ2-7, with D possibly matching TRBD2 (5 bases). Germline V gives CDR1 KGHSH, CDR2 LQKENI. The CDR3 sequence is 14 residues long. The V end was cut by 3 bases, the J end by 5 bases, with 14 bases between. CDR3 amino acids: CASSPLQDGNEQYF. The CDR3 coding sequence is TGTGCCAGCTCACCCCTTCAGGACGGGAACGAGCAGTACTTC.

The genes are TRBV5-6 and TRBJ2-1; maybe TRBD1 (5 bases). Germline values: CDR1 SGHDT, CDR2 YYEEEE. CDR3 length equals 12 residues. Trimming removed 4 bases at V and 5 bases at J, with 7 bases between. CDR3 bases: TGTGCCAGCAGCGCGACAGACAATGAGCAGTTCTTC. Amino acids: CASSATDNEQFF.

The gene calls are TRBV12-3 or TRBV12-4 and TRBJ1-5; D unclear. The CDR3 runs to 13 residues. With 6 bases removed from V and 11 bases from J, the gap between germline ends came to 17 bases. Here the CDR3 reads CASSHPRDKAQHF. CDR3 DNA sequence: TGTGCCAGCAGCCACCCCCGCGACAAAGCCCAGCATTTT.

The chain joins TRBV5-1 to TRBJ1-2, with 9 bases fitting TRBD1. Trimming took 3 bases from V and 7 from J; bases not matched to a gene: 4. CDR3 length: 13 residues. Germline V gives CDR1 SGHRS, CDR2 YFSETQ. The chain's CDR3 is CASSWDRVSGYTF. CDR3 DNA sequence: TGCGCCAGCAGCTGGGACAGGGTCTCTGGCTACACCTTC.

The chain has TRBV10-2 and TRBJ1-6; maybe TRBD1 (5 bases). Trimming took off 6 bases at V and 9 bases at J, with 15 bases between the two ends. Looked up from germline, CDR1 is WSHSY and CDR2 is SAAADI. The CDR3 is 14 amino acids. The CDR3, as DNA: TGCGCCAGCAGGGCCAGGGAAGGAGCTTCACCCCTCCACTTT. Its translation: CASRAREGASPLHF.

V gene TRBV12-5 combines with J gene TRBJ1-5; 10 positions match TRBD1. CDR1 LGHNT and CDR2 FRNRAP come from the germline V gene. After removal of 3 bases from V and 7 bases from J, the junction contained 6 bases not matched to a gene. There are 15 residues in the CDR3. CDR3 nucleotide sequence: TGTGCTAGTGGTTTCGACAGGGGGCGGCGGCAGCCCCAGCATTTT. This sequence encodes CASGFDRGRRQPQHF.

V is TRBV4-1 and J is TRBJ1-4; D not certain. V was clipped by 0 bases and J by 6 bases, with 14 bases between them. The CDR3 sequence is 16 residues long. CDR1 MGHRA and CDR2 YSYEKL come from the germline V gene. The CDR3 DNA reads TGCGCCAGCAGCCAAGATATCGCGGGTGGAGATGAAAAACTGTTTTTT. This sequence encodes CASSQDIAGGDEKLFF.

The CDR3 DNA reads TGTGCCAGCTCACAAGGGACATCCCTCTACGAGCAGTACTTC. Translation gives CASSQGTSLYEQYF. The chain is built from TRBV18 and TRBJ2-7; a weak D match, TRBD1 (6 bases). Germline lookup yields CDR1 KGHSH and CDR2 LQKENI. The CDR3 consists of 14 residues. Trimming removed 4 bases from V and 3 bases from J, with 13 bases in between.